This T cell receptor beta chain was observed in a study of beta chain features in type 1 diabetes. This clone has ten or more counts. Its cognate antigen is unknown. Study outcomes and limitations: TCRB CDR3s were moderately but significantly shorter in Type 1 diabetes patients in all four CD4+ subsets.

Sequenced material consisted of expressed TCRB transcripts (all of the isolated RNA was reverse transcribed). The repertoire was sequenced with immunoSEQ multiplex PCR; TCRdb's copy has only in-frame clones and lacks some. Here the sample spans 150,000 to 200,000 clones, 8% to 8.5% being singletons. Each of the CD4+ naive, central memory, regulatory and stem cell-like memory populations was sorted via CD45RO/CCR7/CD25/CD127/CD95/CD27. Germline V gene lookup returns CDR1 LNHDA and CDR2 SQIVND (reference sequence). The CDR3 spans 14 residues. V shed 11 bases and J 2 bases; nucleotides not matched to a gene: 7.

The receptor was derived from a woman younger than 35 with type 1 diabetes. V and J are TRBV19 and TRBJ1-5, with 9 bases lining up with TRBD1. What was sequenced was central memory CD4+ T cells from blood. As DNA, the CDR3 is TGTGCCTCGGACAGGGGTACGCGCAATCAGCCCCAGCATTTT. Translation gives CASDRGTRNQPQHF.